This TCR beta chain was sequenced during a study of shared clonotypes between healthy human individuals. Study-level background: CD4 naive cells filled three plates per donor, CD4 memory three, CD8 naive two and CD8 memory one.

On this clone: Its antigen is not known.

Naive CD8 cells, CD45RO-negative and positively selected for CCR7, excluded terminally differentiated effector memory CD45RA+ cells. Trimming left V 5 bases short and J 2 bases short, with 8 bases between. The CDR3 extends over 13 amino acids. The germline gives CDR1 SGHNT, CDR2 YENEEA. Study-level findings and limits: Across a handful of donors, naive CD4 shared roughly 5.1%, naive CD8 3.5% to 4%, memory CD4 2% to 2.5%, memory CD8 roughly 0.37%. In general, naive subsets displayed greater estimated richness than memory subsets did.

TCRdb's table, derived via immunoSEQ multiplex PCR, lists solely in-frame clones and lacks some. The sample lists some 740,000 clones, around 93% occurring once. This sequence originates from a man aged 25 to 45 in good health. The V gene is TRBV11-3, the J gene TRBJ2-3; D unresolved. The sample comprised naive CD8+ T cells sorted from blood. CDR3 loop: CASSPPHTDTQYF. In DNA form, the CDR3 reads TGTGCCAGCAGCCCCCCTCACACAGATACGCAGTATTTT.